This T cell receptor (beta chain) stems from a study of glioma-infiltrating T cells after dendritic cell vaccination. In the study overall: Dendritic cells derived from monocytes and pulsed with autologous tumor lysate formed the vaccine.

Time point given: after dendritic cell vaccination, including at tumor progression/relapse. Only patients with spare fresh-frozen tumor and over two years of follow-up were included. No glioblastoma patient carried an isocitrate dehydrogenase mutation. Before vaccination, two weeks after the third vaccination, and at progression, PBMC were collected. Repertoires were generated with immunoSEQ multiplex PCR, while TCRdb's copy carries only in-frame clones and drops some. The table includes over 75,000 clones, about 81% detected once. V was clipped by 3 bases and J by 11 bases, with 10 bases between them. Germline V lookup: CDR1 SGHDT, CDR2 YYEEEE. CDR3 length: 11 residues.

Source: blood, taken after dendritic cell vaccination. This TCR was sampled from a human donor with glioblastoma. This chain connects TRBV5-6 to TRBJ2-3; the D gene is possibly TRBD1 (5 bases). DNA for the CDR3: TGTGCCAGCAGCTATGGACAAAAGCAGTATTTT. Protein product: CASSYGQKQYF.